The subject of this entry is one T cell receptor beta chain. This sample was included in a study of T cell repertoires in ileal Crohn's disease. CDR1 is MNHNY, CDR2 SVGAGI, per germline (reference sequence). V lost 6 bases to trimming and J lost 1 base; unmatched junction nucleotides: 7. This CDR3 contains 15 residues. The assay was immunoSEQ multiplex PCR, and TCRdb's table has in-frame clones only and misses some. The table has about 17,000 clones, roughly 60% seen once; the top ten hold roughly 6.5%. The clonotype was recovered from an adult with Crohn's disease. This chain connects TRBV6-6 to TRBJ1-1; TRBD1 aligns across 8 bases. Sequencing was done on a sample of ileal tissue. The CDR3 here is CASSRPGTGNTEAFF. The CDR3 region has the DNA TGTGCCAGCAGCCGCCCCGGGACAGGGAACACTGAAGCTTTCTTT.